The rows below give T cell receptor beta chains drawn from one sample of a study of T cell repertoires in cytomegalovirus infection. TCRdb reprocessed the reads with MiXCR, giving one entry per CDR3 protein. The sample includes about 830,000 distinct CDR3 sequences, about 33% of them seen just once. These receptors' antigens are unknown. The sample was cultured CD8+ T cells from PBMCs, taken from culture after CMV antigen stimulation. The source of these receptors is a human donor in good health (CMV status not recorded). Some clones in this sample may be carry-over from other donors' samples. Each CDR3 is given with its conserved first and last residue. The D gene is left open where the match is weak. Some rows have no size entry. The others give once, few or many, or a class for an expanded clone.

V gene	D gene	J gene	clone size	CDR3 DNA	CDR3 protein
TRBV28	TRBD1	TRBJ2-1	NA	TGTGCCAGCAGTCGAACCGGGACAGGGATGTATGAGCAGTTCTTC	CASSRTGTGMYEQFF
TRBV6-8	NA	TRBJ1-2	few	TGTGCCAGCAGTGTGGGTTTTGGCTACACCTTC	CASSVGFGYTF
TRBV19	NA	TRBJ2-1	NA	TGTGCCAGTAGTGATCCTCTACTTGAGCAGTTCTTC	CASSDPLLEQFF
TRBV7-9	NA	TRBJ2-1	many	TGTGCCAGCAGCTTGAAACACCGCCTATACAATGAGCAGTTCTTC	CASSLKHRLYNEQFF
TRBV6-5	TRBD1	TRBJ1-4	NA	TGTGCCAGCAGACCGTGGACAGGGAAGAATGAAAAACTGTTTTTT	CASRPWTGKNEKLFF
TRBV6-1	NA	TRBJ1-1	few	TGTGCCAGCAGTGAACCGCGTTGGAGGACTGAAGCTTTCTTT	CASSEPRWRTEAFF
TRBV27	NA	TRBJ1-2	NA	TGTGCCAGCAGTCTCGGCGGGGGGTTGTGTGGCTACACCTTC	CASSLGGGLCGYTF
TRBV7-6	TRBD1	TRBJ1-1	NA	TGTGCCAGCAGGGAACAGGGGATCATGAACACTGAAGCTTTCTTT	CASREQGIMNTEAFF
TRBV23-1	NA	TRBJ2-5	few	TGCGCCAGCAGACCGGTCCTCTCCAGAGAGACCCAGTACTTC	CASRPVLSRETQYF
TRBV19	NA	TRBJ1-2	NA	TGTGCCAGTAGTGGTCCCACGAACTATGGCTACACCTTC	CASSGPTNYGYTF
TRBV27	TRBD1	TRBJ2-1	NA	TGTGCCAGCAGTTCCTACACAGGGGGAAATGAGCAGTTCTTC	CASSSYTGGNEQFF
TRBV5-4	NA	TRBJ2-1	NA	TGTGCCAGCAGCTTGGCGGGGGTGTCCTTTGGGGCGCACAATGAGCAGTTCTTC	CASSLAGVSFGAHNEQFF
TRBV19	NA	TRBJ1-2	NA	TGTGCCAGTAGTCTGGTGACAGATTACAACTATGGCTACACCTTC	CASSLVTDYNYGYTF
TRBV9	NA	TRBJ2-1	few	TGTGCCAGCAGCGTAGCTACGCGCAGCAATGAGCAGTTCTTC	CASSVATRSNEQFF
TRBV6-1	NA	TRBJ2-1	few	TGTGCCAGCAGCTCCAATGGGGATGAGCAGTTCTTC	CASSSNGDEQFF
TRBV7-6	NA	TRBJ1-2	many	TGTGCCAGCAGCGAAGGGGGGGGCAGCGACAACTATGGCTACACCTTC	CASSEGGGSDNYGYTF
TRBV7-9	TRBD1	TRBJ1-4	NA	TGTGCCAGCAGCCTAAGACAGGGATTTGAAAAACTGTTTTTT	CASSLRQGFEKLFF
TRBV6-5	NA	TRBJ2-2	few	TGTGCCAGCCGGTCCGGACGGGGGGAGCTGTTTTTT	CASRSGRGELFF
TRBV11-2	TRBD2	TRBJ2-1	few	TGTGCCAGCAGCTCGTCAGAGCGGGGGGCCGACAATGAGCAGTTCTTC	CASSSSERGADNEQFF